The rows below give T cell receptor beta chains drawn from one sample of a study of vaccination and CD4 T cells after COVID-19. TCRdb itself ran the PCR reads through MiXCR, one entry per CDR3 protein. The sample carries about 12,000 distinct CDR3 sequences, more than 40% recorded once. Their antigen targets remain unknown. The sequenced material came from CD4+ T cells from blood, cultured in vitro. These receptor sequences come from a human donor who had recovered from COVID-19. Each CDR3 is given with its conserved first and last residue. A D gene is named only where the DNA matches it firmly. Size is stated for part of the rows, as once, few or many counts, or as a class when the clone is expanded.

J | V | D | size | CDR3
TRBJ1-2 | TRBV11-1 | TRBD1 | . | CASSLGGGAGYTF
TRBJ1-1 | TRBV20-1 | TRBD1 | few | CSARTGGYTEAFF
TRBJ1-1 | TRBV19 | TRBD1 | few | CASSPRTGPVNTEAFF
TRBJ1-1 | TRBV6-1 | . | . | CASSDIGVGTEAFF
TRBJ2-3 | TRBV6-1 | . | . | CASRRTRGPQDTQYF
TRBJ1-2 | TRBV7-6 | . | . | CASSPQTGPNYGYTF
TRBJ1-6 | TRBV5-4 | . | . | CASRSGVNSPLHF
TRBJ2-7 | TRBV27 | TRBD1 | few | CASSSRGGTGSLYEQYF
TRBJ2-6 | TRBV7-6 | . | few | CASSSGRTGANVLTF
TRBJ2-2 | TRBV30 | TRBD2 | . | CAGRSGLATGELFF
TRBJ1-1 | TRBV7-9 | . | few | CASQRAGSGEAFF
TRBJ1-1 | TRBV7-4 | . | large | CARDRSTNTEAFF
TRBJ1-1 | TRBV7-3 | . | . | CASSTDSRTEAFF
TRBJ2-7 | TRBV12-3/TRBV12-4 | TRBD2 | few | CASSLRLRLAGRSSYEQYF
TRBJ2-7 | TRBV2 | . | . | CASRRGSYEQYF
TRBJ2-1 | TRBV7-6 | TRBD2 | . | CASSLLLAGTVEQFF
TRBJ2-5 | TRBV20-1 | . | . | CSASMRETQYF
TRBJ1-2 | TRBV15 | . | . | CATSKGLGEGYTF
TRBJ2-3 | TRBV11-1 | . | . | CASSRSRGNPDTQYF
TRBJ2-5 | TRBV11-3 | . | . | CASSLGQGEGETQYF
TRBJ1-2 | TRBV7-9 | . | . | CASSPGGKGNYGYTF
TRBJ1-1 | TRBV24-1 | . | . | CATPYSLGEAFF
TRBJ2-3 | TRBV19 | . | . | CASSIEGHSTDTQYF
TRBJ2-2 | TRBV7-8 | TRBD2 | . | CASSFASGNTGELFF
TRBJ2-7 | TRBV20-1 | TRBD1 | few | CSAGLTGSPSYEQYF
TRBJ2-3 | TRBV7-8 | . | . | CASSLDELRDTQYF
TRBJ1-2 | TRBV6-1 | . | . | CASSLSWRQFYGYTF
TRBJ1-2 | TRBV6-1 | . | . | CASSEGVGYTF
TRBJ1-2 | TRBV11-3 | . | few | CASSRLGLYGYTF
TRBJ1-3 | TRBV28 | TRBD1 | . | CASSSGTGWGSGNTIYF
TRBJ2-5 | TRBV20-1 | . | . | CSASGRRGDGKETQYF
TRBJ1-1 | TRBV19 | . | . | CASSIGPDSVEAFF
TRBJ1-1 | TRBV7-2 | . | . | CASSLVRSAEAFF
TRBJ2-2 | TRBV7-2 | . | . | CASSLLSGELFF
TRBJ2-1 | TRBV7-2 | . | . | CASSLTAGPNEQFF
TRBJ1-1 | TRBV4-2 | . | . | CASSPLGRQTPGAFF
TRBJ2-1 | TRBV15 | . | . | CATSRALARQEQFF
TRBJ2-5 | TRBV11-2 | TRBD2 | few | CASSSRLATQETQYF
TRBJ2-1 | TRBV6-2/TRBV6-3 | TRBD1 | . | CASSWGTGGYNEQFF
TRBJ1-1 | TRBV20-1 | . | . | CSAREQGNTEAFF
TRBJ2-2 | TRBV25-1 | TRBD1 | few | CASRKSGGRTGELFF
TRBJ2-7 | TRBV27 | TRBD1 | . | CASRSRTGRELF
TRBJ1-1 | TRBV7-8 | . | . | CASSADSNTEAFF
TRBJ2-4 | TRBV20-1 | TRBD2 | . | CSARFSRGGFQGDIQYF
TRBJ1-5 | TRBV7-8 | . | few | CASSAGLGQPQHF
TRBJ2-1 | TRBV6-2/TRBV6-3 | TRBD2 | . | CASSFAGGFYNEQFF
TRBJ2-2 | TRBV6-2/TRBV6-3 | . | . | CASSPHGELFF
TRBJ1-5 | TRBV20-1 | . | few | CSAGRGQASNQPQHF
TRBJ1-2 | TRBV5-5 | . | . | CASSSTGFGGYTF
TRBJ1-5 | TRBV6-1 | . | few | CASGRNSLTQPQHF
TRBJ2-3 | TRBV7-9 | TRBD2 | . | CASSLTGRDTDTQYF
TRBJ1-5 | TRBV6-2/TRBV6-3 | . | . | CASSDSAKRGNQPQHF
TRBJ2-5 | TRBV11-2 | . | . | CASSLQGKETQYF
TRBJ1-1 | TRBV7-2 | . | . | CASSTEARRNTEAFF